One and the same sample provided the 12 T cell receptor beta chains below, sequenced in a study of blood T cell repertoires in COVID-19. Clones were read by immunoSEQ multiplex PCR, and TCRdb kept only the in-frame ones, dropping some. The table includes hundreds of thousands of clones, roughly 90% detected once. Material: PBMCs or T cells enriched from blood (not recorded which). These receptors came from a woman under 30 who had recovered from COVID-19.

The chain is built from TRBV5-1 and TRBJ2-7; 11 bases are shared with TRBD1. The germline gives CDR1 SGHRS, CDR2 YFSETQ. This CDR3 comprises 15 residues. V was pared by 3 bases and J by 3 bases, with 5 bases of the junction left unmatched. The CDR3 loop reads CASSWGDRGFYEQYF. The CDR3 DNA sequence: TGCGCCAGCAGCTGGGGGGACAGGGGGTTCTACGAGCAGTACTTC.

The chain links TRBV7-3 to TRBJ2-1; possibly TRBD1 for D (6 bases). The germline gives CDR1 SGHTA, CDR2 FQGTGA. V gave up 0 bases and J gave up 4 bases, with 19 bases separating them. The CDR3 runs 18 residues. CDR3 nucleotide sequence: TGTGCCAGCAGCTTAACACAAGCGGACAGCTTCGTTTACAATGAGCAGTTCTTC. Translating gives CASSLTQADSFVYNEQFF. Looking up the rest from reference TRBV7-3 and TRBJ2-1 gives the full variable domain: GAGVSQTPSNKVTEKGKYVELRCDPISGHTALYWYRQSLGQGPEFLIYFQGTGAADDSGLPNDRFFAVRPEGSVSTLKIQRTERGDSAVYLCASSLTQADSFVYNEQFFGPGTRLTVL.

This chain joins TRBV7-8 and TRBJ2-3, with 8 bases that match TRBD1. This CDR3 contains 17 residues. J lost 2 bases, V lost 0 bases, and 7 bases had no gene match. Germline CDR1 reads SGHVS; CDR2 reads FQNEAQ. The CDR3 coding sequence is TGTGCCAGCAGCTTAGCGCTTTCGGGACAGGTCACAGATACGCAGTATTTT. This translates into CASSLALSGQVTDTQYF.

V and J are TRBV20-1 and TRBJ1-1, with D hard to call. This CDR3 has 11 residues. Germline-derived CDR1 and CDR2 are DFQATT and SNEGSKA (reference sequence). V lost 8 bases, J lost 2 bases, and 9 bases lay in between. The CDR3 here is CSNQVNTEAFF. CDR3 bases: TGCAGTAATCAGGTAAACACTGAAGCTTTCTTT.

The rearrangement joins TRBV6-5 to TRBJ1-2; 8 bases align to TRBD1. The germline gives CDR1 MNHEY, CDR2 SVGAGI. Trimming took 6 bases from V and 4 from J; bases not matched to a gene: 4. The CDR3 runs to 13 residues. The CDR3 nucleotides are TGTGCCAGCAGGCCTACAGGGGGCTATGGCTACACCTTC. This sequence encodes CASRPTGGYGYTF.

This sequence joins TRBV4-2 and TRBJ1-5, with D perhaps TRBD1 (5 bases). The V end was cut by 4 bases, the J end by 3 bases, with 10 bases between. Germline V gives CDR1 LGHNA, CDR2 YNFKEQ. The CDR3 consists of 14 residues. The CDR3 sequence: CASSLDSFNQPQHF. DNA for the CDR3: TGTGCCAGCAGCCTTGACAGTTTCAATCAGCCCCAGCATTTT.

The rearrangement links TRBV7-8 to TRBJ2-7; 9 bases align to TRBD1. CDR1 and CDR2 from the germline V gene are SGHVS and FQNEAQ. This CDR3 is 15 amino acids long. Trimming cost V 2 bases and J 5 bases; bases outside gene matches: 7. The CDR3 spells CASSLTGGAVHEQYF. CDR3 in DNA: TGTGCCAGCAGCTTAACAGGGGGCGCAGTCCACGAGCAGTACTTC. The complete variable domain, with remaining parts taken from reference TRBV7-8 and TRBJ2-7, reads GAGVSQSPRYKVAKRGQDVALRCDPISGHVSLFWYQQALGQGPEFLTYFQNEAQLDKSGLPSDRFFAERPEGSVSTLKIQRTQQEDSAVYLCASSLTGGAVHEQYFGPGTRLTVT.

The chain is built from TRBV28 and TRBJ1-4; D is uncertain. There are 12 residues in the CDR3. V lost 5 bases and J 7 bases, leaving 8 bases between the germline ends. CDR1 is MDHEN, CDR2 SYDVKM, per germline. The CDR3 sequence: CASSPNGEKLFF. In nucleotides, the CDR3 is TGTGCCAGCAGTCCGAACGGTGAAAAACTGTTTTTT.

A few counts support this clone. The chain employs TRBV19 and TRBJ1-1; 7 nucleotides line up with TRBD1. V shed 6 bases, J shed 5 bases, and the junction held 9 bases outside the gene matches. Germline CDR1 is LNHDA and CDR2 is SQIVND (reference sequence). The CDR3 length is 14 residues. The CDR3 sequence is CASSLGQIETEAFF. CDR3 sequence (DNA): TGTGCCAGTAGCCTGGGACAGATTGAAACTGAAGCTTTCTTT.

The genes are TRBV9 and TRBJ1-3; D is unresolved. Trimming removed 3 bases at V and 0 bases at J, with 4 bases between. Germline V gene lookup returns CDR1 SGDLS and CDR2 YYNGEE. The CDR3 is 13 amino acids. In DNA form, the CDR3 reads TGTGCCAGCAGCGCCCTCTCTGGAAACACCATATATTTT. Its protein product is CASSALSGNTIYF. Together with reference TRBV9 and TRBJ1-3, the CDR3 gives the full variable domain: DSGVTQTPKHLITATGQRVTLRCSPRSGDLSVYWYQQSLDQGLQFLIQYYNGEERAKGNILERFSAQQFPDLHSELNLSSLELGDSALYFCASSALSGNTIYFGEGSWLTVV.

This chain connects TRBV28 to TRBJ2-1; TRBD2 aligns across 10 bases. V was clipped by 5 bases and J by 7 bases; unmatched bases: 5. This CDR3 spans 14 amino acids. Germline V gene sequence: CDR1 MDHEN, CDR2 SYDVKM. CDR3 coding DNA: TGTGCCAGCAGTCAAGCGGGGGGGCTAAATGAGCAGTTCTTC. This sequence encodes CASSQAGGLNEQFF.

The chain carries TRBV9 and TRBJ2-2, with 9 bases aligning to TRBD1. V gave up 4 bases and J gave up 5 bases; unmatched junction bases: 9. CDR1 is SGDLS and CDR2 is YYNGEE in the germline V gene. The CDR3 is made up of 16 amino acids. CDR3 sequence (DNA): TGTGCCAGCAGCTACTCCGGGACAGGGATGACCGGGGAGCTGTTTTTT. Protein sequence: CASSYSGTGMTGELFF.